Below, 20 T cell receptor beta chains from the same sample are listed, as sequenced in a study of blood T cells in healthy people across ages. The use of a sample-barcoded 5' primer and a J-beta primer mix characterized a second PCR of roughly 6 to 12 cycles. TCRdb reprocessed the 5' RACE reads with MiXCR, giving one entry per CDR3 protein. This sample has 500,000 to 700,000 distinct CDR3 sequences, with approximately 30% found just once. What was sequenced was blood. Source of these receptors: a woman of 80 years or more in good health.

This clonotype turned up a few times. The chain joins TRBV3-1 to TRBJ2-6; D is ambiguous. This CDR3 contains 15 residues. Trimming removed 4 bases from V and 1 base from J, with 8 bases in between. Germline values: CDR1 LGHDT, CDR2 YNNKEL (reference sequence). The CDR3 reads CASSRDASGANVLTF. The CDR3 DNA sequence: TGTGCCAGCAGCCGAGACGCATCTGGGGCCAACGTCCTGACTTTC.

This chain connects TRBV29-1 to TRBJ1-1, with D possibly TRBD1 on 5 matching bases. V lost 7 bases and J 1 base, leaving 16 bases between the germline ends. The CDR3 runs to 14 residues. Germline CDR1 SQVTM, CDR2 ANQGSEA. The CDR3, as DNA: TGCAGCGCCCCCACTAGGGGCCCGAACACTGAAGCTTTCTTT. Translating gives CSAPTRGPNTEAFF.

The table lists this clonotype with many counts. With a much larger clone just one base away, this may be a read error. This sequence joins TRBV20-1 and TRBJ2-4; possibly TRBD2 for D (7 bases). This CDR3 has 14 residues. Germline CDR1 and CDR2: DFQATT and SNEGSKA (reference sequence). V lost 4 bases and J lost 8, with 18 bases in between. The DNA for the CDR3 is TGCAGTGCTAAGGCGGGGGCGAGAAGGGACATTCAGTACTTC. Its translation is CSAKAGARRDIQYF.

There are a few counts of this clonotype. A read error may account for a junction end that differs from germline. The chain is built from TRBV20-1 and TRBJ1-6, with D possibly matching TRBD1 (6 bases). The germline gives CDR1 DFQATT, CDR2 SNEGSKA (reference sequence). The CDR3 extends over 15 amino acids. As DNA, the CDR3 is TGCAGTGCTAGGGGCCGGGACACAGGGAGGTCACCCCCCCACTTT. This sequence encodes CSARGRDTGRSPPHF.

This clonotype has more than one count but fewer than ten. The CDR3 sequence: CASSPLAGYTF. Written as DNA, the CDR3 is TGTGCCAGCAGCCCCTTGGCTGGCTACACCTTC. The rearrangement joins TRBV6-6 to TRBJ1-2; D call uncertain. The V and J ends lost 6 bases and 7 bases respectively, with 9 bases between them. CDR1 and CDR2 (germline): MNHNY, SVGAGI (reference sequence). The CDR3 loop spans 11 amino acids.

This clonotype was detected ten times or more. The chain joins TRBV20-1 to TRBJ2-7, with D perhaps being TRBD1 or TRBD2 (5 bases each). This CDR3 region has 15 residues. Germline CDR1 reads DFQATT; CDR2 reads SNEGSKA (reference sequence). V was clipped by 0 bases and J by 3 bases, with 15 bases between them. The CDR3 DNA reads as TGCAGTGCTAGAGATGAGGGTGGACACGACTACGAGCAGTACTTC. Translating it yields CSARDEGGHDYEQYF.

This clonotype has more than one count but fewer than ten. V gene TRBV9 combines with J gene TRBJ2-2; TRBD1 matches at 7 bases. This CDR3 is built from 15 residues. Germline CDR1 and CDR2: SGDLS and YYNGEE. Trimming took 4 bases from V and 13 from J; bases not matched to a gene: 16. CDR3 nucleotide sequence: TGTGCCAGCAGCCTCCGGGACAGATTTGCCCAGGGGCTGTTTTTT. It encodes CASSLRDRFAQGLFF.

This clonotype has a handful of counts. Here the CDR3 reads CSTPRGRDGPNTEAFF. CDR3 nucleotide sequence: TGCAGCACCCCCAGGGGCAGGGACGGACCAAACACTGAAGCTTTCTTT. V and J are TRBV20-1 and TRBJ1-1, with TRBD1 as a possible D gene (6 bases). CDR1 is DFQATT and CDR2 is SNEGSKA in the germline V gene (reference sequence). The CDR3 has 16 amino acids.

This clonotype was seen only a few times. The chain links TRBV30 to TRBJ2-7; D is possibly TRBD1 (6 bases). There are 13 residues in the CDR3. Germline V gene sequence: CDR1 GTSNPN, CDR2 SVGIG (reference sequence). The V end was cut by 4 bases, the J end by 2 bases, with 12 bases between. This CDR3 reads CAWTKQGPYEQYF. CDR3 coding DNA: TGTGCCTGGACGAAACAGGGACCCTACGAGCAGTACTTC. The complete variable domain, with remaining parts taken from reference TRBV30 and TRBJ2-7, reads SQTIHQWPATLVQPVGSPLSLECTVEGTSNPNLYWYRQAAGRGLQLLFYSVGIGQISSEVPQNLSASRPQDRQFILSSKKLLLSDSGFYLCAWTKQGPYEQYFGPGTRLTVT.

In the case of this clonotype: A read error may be the cause here, since a much bigger clone is one base away. V is TRBV25-1 and J is TRBJ2-4; tentatively, D is TRBD1 or TRBD2 (5 bases each). Germline CDR1 reads MGHDK; CDR2 reads SYGVNS. The CDR3 extends over 14 amino acids. The DNA of the CDR3 is TGTGCCAACAGTGATCCCGGGACGGTTGTTGAGCAGTACTTC. It is translated as CANSDPGTVVEQYF.

This chain connects TRBV20-1 to TRBJ1-1; D is ambiguous. The CDR3 loop spans 11 amino acids. CDR1 and CDR2 from the germline V gene are DFQATT and SNEGSKA (reference sequence). Trimming removed 0 bases at V and 6 bases at J, with 5 bases between. The CDR3 bases are TGCAGTGCTAGAGAGGGCGCTGAAGCTTTCTTT. It yields the protein CSAREGAEAFF.

The rearrangement links TRBV11-2 to TRBJ2-7; TRBD1 aligns across 8 bases. J gave up 6 bases and V 5 bases, and 9 bases lay outside the gene matches. This CDR3 is built from 14 residues. Looked up from germline, CDR1 is SGHAT and CDR2 is FQNNGV. The DNA for the CDR3 is TGTGCCAGCAGCCACCCCGGGACAGGTACCGAGCAGTACTTC. Translation gives CASSHPGTGTEQYF.

This clonotype was seen a handful of times. This could be a read error, since a much larger clone is one nucleotide away. V is TRBV6-1 and J is TRBJ1-2, with D unclear. The V end was cut by 2 bases, the J end by 5 bases, with 15 bases between. This CDR3 has 15 residues. The germline V gene has CDR1 MNHNS and CDR2 SASEGT. The DNA for the CDR3 is TGTGCCAGCAGTGAAAGTCAGGCAAGAGCATATGGCTACACCTTC. Translating it yields CASSESQARAYGYTF.

The CDR3 nucleotides are TGTGCCAGCAGCGTCGGGGGGGCCGGCTCCTACGAGCAGTACTTC. This gives the protein CASSVGGAGSYEQYF. The J gene is TRBJ2-7, the V gene TRBV9, with 8 positions matching TRBD2. Trimming took 2 bases from V and 0 from J; bases not matched to a gene: 4. Germline V gene data show CDR1 as SGDLS and CDR2 as YYNGEE. The CDR3 is 15 residues long.

The rearrangement uses TRBV7-2 and TRBJ1-5, with 8 positions matching TRBD1. CDR1 is SGHTA and CDR2 is FQGNSA in the germline V gene. The CDR3 totals 13 residues. V lost 5 bases, J lost 6 bases, and 3 bases stayed unmatched. The chain's CDR3 is CASSLQGAQPQHF. CDR3 sequence (DNA): TGTGCCAGCAGCCTCCAGGGGGCTCAGCCCCAGCATTTT.

A few counts support this clonotype. V is TRBV9 and J is TRBJ1-6; 8 positions agree with TRBD1. V shed 3 bases and J 10 bases; nucleotides not matched to a gene: 6. Germline CDR1 SGDLS, CDR2 YYNGEE. The CDR3 spans 14 residues. The CDR3 region is CASSETGVGSPLHF. The CDR3 DNA is TGTGCCAGCAGCGAGACAGGGGTAGGCTCACCCCTCCACTTT.

This clonotype was picked up one time. This rearrangement joins TRBV4-1 to TRBJ2-7; possibly TRBD2 for D (5 bases). The CDR3 is 15 residues long. Trimming pared 0 bases from V and 3 bases from J, leaving 12 bases between. Germline CDR1 MGHRA, CDR2 YSYEKL. The DNA for the CDR3 is TGCGCCAGCAGCCAAGATGAGGGAAGCCGCTACGAGCAGTACTTC. Translation: CASSQDEGSRYEQYF.

This clonotype appeared many times. This chain links TRBV20-1 with TRBJ2-3; TRBD2 matches at 11 bases. There are 17 residues in the CDR3. V trimming: 6 bases; J trimming: 1 base; junction bases outside the gene matches: 12. Germline V gene lookup returns CDR1 DFQATT and CDR2 SNEGSKA (reference sequence). Written as DNA, the CDR3 is TGCAGTGCCGCCGGGTTCGTAGCGGGGGGGCGCACAGATACGCAGTATTTT. The encoded protein is CSAAGFVAGGRTDTQYF.

Ten or more counts support this clonotype. This chain joins TRBV18 and TRBJ2-3; TRBD1 is a possible D gene (6 bases). CDR1 and CDR2 (germline): KGHSH, LQKENI. V dropped 6 bases and J dropped 7 bases, with 17 bases sitting between them. CDR3 length: 14 amino acids. This chain's CDR3 is CASSSTGLSNTQYF. CDR3 DNA: TGTGCCAGCTCTTCGACAGGACTGTCAAATACGCAGTATTTT.

This clonotype was picked up many times. V gene TRBV5-6 combines with J gene TRBJ1-5; a weak D match, TRBD1 (6 bases). Trimming removed 4 bases at V and 5 bases at J, with 16 bases between. The CDR3 has 15 residues. Germline values: CDR1 SGHDT, CDR2 YYEEEE. CDR3 loop: CASSRKGGPYQPQHF. CDR3 DNA sequence: TGTGCCAGCAGCCGCAAAGGGGGACCGTATCAGCCCCAGCATTTT.